This T cell receptor beta chain was sequenced in a study of blood T cell repertoires in COVID-19. Study overall: PBMCs, B-cell-depleted T cells, or T cells were the source of the cDNA or gDNA that made up the material.

Germline assignment: CDR1 SGHTA and CDR2 FQGNSA. The CDR3 totals 16 residues. The V and J ends lost 6 bases and 3 bases, in that order; junction bases with no gene match: 7. Clones were sequenced by immunoSEQ multiplex PCR, and TCRdb holds only the in-frame ones, with some missing. The sample lists roughly 260,000 clones, roughly 87% occurring once. The sequenced material came from PBMCs or T cells enriched from blood (not recorded which). The chain combines TRBV7-2 with TRBJ2-2; 10 positions agree with TRBD1. This TCR derives from a woman in her thirties with acute COVID-19. The CDR3 loop reads CASSRDRGPDTGELFF. CDR3 in DNA: TGTGCCAGCAGTCGTGACAGGGGGCCGGACACCGGGGAGCTGTTTTTT.